This TCR beta chain emerged from a study of CD8 T cells in Susac syndrome. The RNA, 0.5 to 1 ug, was put through reverse transcription using random hexamers. A multiplex approach, immunoSEQ multiplex PCR, amplified TCR beta CDR3 across 54 Vbeta and 13 Jbeta. TCRdb reprocessed the immunoSEQ multiplex PCR reads with MiXCR, giving one entry per CDR3 protein. The sample shows roughly 200,000 distinct CDR3 sequences, about 95% of them seen only once. Trimming took off 5 bases at V and 0 bases at J, with 8 bases between the two ends. The CDR3 is made up of 12 amino acids. In germline, CDR1 is GTSNPN, CDR2 SVGIG (reference sequence).

This clonotype was sampled from a human donor in good health. This sequence joins TRBV30 and TRBJ2-7; D is uncertain. Input material: CD4+ T cells from PBMCs. CDR3 region: CAWDGSSYEQYF. CDR3 nucleotide sequence: TGTGCCTGGGACGGATCCTCCTACGAGCAGTACTTC. Using reference TRBV30 and TRBJ2-7 for the parts outside the CDR3, the full variable domain is SQTIHQWPATLVQPVGSPLSLECTVEGTSNPNLYWYRQAAGRGLQLLFYSVGIGQISSEVPQNLSASRPQDRQFILSSKKLLLSDSGFYLCAWDGSSYEQYFGPGTRLTVT.